These 19 T cell receptor beta chains came from one sample sequenced in a study of Ad26.COV2.S vaccination and SARS-CoV-2 variants. This table comes from immunoSEQ multiplex PCR, and its TCRdb copy is limited to in-frame clones, with some not included. The sample holds around 270,000 clones, around 88% seen once. Treatment specified: roughly 19 received Ad26.COV2.S at low or high dose, single or two shots; a few received placebo; per-sample allocation not given. After the first vaccine or placebo injection, samples were drawn on day 63. Sequenced here: peripheral blood, sampled in a trial of Ad26.COV2.S vaccine versus placebo. All receptors derive from a person aged 18-65 years who received the Ad26.COV2.S COVID-19 vaccine or a placebo.

This clone was observed a few times. The genes are TRBV24-1 and TRBJ2-2, with a possible D match to TRBD2 (6 bases). V lost 6 bases and J lost 1, with 14 bases in between. Per the germline V gene, CDR1 is KGHDR and CDR2 is SFDVKD. CDR3 length: 16 amino acids. This chain's CDR3 is CATSSRDLLNTGELFF. The CDR3 bases are TGTGCCACCAGTAGCCGGGACTTGTTGAACACCGGGGAGCTGTTTTTT.

The CDR3 loop reads CATMGTGKRSYEQYF. CDR3 bases: TGTGCCACCATGGGGACAGGGAAAAGGTCCTACGAGCAGTACTTC. The V gene is TRBV19, the J gene TRBJ2-7, with 9 bases aligning to TRBD1. The CDR3 is 15 amino acids. V was pared by 10 bases and J by 1 base, with 11 bases of the junction left unmatched. CDR1 is LNHDA and CDR2 is SQIVND in the germline V gene (reference sequence).

This clone has more than one count but fewer than ten. V gene TRBV2 combines with J gene TRBJ1-5; TRBD1 might be the D (5 bases). V was shortened by 3 bases and J by 5 bases, with 11 bases between the two germline ends. CDR3 length: 14 amino acids. In germline, CDR1 is SNHLY, CDR2 FYNNEI. Written as DNA, the CDR3 is TGTGCCAGCAGTGAGAAGGGGCGGTATCAGCCCCAGCATTTT. This gives the protein CASSEKGRYQPQHF.

In its sample, this clone was seen a few times. The V call is TRBV5-4, the J call TRBJ2-6, with 10 bases identical to TRBD1. Per the germline V gene, CDR1 is SGHNT and CDR2 is YYREEE (reference sequence). The CDR3 extends over 17 amino acids. V dropped 4 bases and J dropped 4; count of bases not matched to a gene: 8. CDR3 amino acids: CASSGDRGPSGANVLTF. The DNA for the CDR3 is TGTGCCAGCAGCGGGGACAGGGGCCCCTCCGGGGCCAACGTCCTGACTTTC.

This chain uses TRBV4-3 with TRBJ1-6; tentative D call: TRBD1 (6 bases). CDR3 length equals 14 residues. V lost 3 bases to trimming and J lost 5 bases, with 8 bases between them. The germline gives CDR1 LGHNA, CDR2 YSLEER. The CDR3 loop is CASSQGQDNSPLHF. The CDR3 DNA follows: TGCGCCAGCAGCCAGGGACAAGATAATTCACCCCTCCACTTT.

This sequence joins TRBV3-1 (or the pseudogene TRBV3-2) and TRBJ2-1; D gene uncertain. Germline V gives CDR1 LGHDT, CDR2 YNNKEL (reference sequence). The CDR3 extends over 15 amino acids. Trimming cost V 2 bases and J 0 bases, with 8 bases left between them. CDR3 residues: CASSQSGNSYNEQFF. CDR3 DNA: TGTGCCAGCAGCCAATCGGGTAACTCCTACAATGAGCAGTTCTTC.

This clone was observed once. The chain combines TRBV9 with TRBJ1-3; 9 bases align to TRBD1. In germline, CDR1 is SGDLS, CDR2 YYNGEE. Germline trimming cut 4 bases from V and 2 bases from J; bases unmatched to any gene: 4. The CDR3 is 15 residues long. The CDR3 loop is CASSSRQGAGNTIYF. The CDR3 DNA reads as TGTGCCAGCAGCTCTCGACAGGGGGCTGGAAACACCATATATTTT.

V is TRBV4-3 and J is TRBJ1-2, with unresolved D. Per germline, CDR1 LGHNA and CDR2 YSLEER. V gave up 1 base and J gave up 0 bases, with 9 bases separating them. The length of the CDR3 is 15 residues. This CDR3 is CASSQVDSTNYGYTF. DNA for the CDR3: TGCGCCAGCAGCCAAGTCGATAGTACTAACTATGGCTACACCTTC.

In this sample, this clone turned up a few times. The chain has TRBV28 and TRBJ1-5; D remains ambiguous. Per germline, CDR1 MDHEN and CDR2 SYDVKM. Trimming took off 3 bases at V and 4 bases at J, with 4 bases between the two ends. This CDR3 contains 12 residues. This chain's CDR3 is CASSLVNQPQHF. The CDR3, as DNA: TGTGCCAGCAGTTTGGTTAATCAGCCCCAGCATTTT.

The rearrangement links TRBV9 to TRBJ2-1, with D tentatively TRBD1 (6 bases). The CDR3 has 16 amino acids. V lost 4 bases, J lost 5 bases, and 19 bases lay in between. CDR1 is SGDLS and CDR2 is YYNGEE in the germline V gene. CDR3 sequence reads: CASSPQGLSPNNEQFF. The CDR3 DNA follows: TGTGCCAGCAGCCCCCAGGGGCTAAGCCCTAACAATGAGCAGTTCTTC. The full variable domain, in which reference TRBV9 and TRBJ2-1 provide the parts outside the CDR3, is DSGVTQTPKHLITATGQRVTLRCSPRSGDLSVYWYQQSLDQGLQFLIQYYNGEERAKGNILERFSAQQFPDLHSELNLSSLELGDSALYFCASSPQGLSPNNEQFFGPGTRLTVL.

CDR3 coding DNA: TGTGCCAGCAGTGAAACTGACGGGGCACCCCTCCACTTT. This translates into CASSETDGAPLHF. The V gene is TRBV6-1, the J gene TRBJ1-6; D is uncertain. The germline gives CDR1 MNHNS, CDR2 SASEGT. The germline V and J ends were trimmed by 2 bases and 11 bases, with 10 bases remaining between them. CDR3 length: 13 residues.

This chain joins TRBV7-2 and TRBJ1-1, with D possibly TRBD1 on 5 matching bases. Germline V lookup: CDR1 SGHTA, CDR2 FQGNSA. The CDR3 totals 14 residues. Trimming removed 6 bases at V and 0 bases at J, with 11 bases between. The CDR3 bases are TGTGCCAGCAGGCCGACAGCGTTGAACACTGAAGCTTTCTTT. Translated: CASRPTALNTEAFF.

The sample holds one count of this clone. The chain carries TRBV7-2 and TRBJ2-7; 8 nucleotides agree with TRBD2. CDR3 length: 15 amino acids. The V and J ends lost 5 bases and 4 bases, in that order; junction bases with no gene match: 10. Per the germline V gene, CDR1 is SGHTA and CDR2 is FQGNSA. The CDR3 here is CASSPEGAGAYEQYF. The CDR3 region has the DNA TGTGCCAGCAGCCCAGAGGGAGCGGGGGCTTACGAGCAGTACTTC.

The CDR3 nucleotides are TGTGCCAGCAGCTTTGAGGGATTGACAGATACGCAGTATTTT. Its translation: CASSFEGLTDTQYF. The genes are TRBV5-4 and TRBJ2-3, with D possibly matching TRBD2 (5 bases). This CDR3 is built from 14 residues. Germline assignment: CDR1 SGHNT and CDR2 YYREEE (reference sequence). Trimming stripped 2 bases from V and 3 bases from J, with 10 bases between.

The chain has TRBV11-2 and TRBJ2-7; 9 bases agree with TRBD1. V gave up 1 base and J gave up 6 bases; unmatched junction bases: 4. Germline CDR1 SGHAT, CDR2 FQNNGV. The CDR3 runs 14 residues. Here the CDR3 DNA reads TGTGCCAGCAGCTTAGCCGGGACAGGGACCGAGCAGTACTTC. This encodes CASSLAGTGTEQYF.

The chain carries TRBV2 and TRBJ2-2; D not resolved. The CDR3 totals 12 residues. V lost 2 bases and J 5 bases, leaving 3 bases between the germline ends. CDR1 is SNHLY and CDR2 is FYNNEI in the germline V gene. CDR3 coding DNA: TGTGCCAGCAGTGAAACAACCGGGGAGCTGTTTTTT. This sequence encodes CASSETTGELFF.

The rearrangement joins TRBV3-1 (or the pseudogene TRBV3-2) to TRBJ2-1, with D uncertain. The CDR3 runs to 13 residues. Germline-derived CDR1 and CDR2 are LGHDT and YNNKEL (reference sequence). V lost 1 base, J lost 5 bases, and 6 bases lay in between. For the CDR3, the DNA is TGTGCCAGCAGCCAAGCGTTGGACAATGAGCAGTTCTTC. This encodes CASSQALDNEQFF.

The chain couples TRBV14 to TRBJ1-1, with D hard to call. The length of the CDR3 is 12 residues. V dropped 5 bases and J dropped 1 base, with 5 bases sitting between them. From germline, CDR1 is SGHDN and CDR2 FVKESK. CDR3 residues: CASSFANTEAFF. The DNA of the CDR3 is TGTGCCAGCAGCTTCGCGAACACTGAAGCTTTCTTT.

The V gene is TRBV3-1 (or the pseudogene TRBV3-2), the J gene TRBJ2-4; D is tentatively TRBD1 or TRBD2 (5 bases each). With 7 bases removed from V and 8 bases from J, the gap between germline ends came to 12 bases. CDR3 length: 12 residues. CDR1 and CDR2 from the germline V gene are LGHDT and YNNKEL (reference sequence). The DNA of the CDR3 is TGTGCCAGCACTGGGGCCGGGGACATTCAGTACTTC. As protein: CASTGAGDIQYF.